Presented here are 8 T cell receptor beta chains from one specimen sequenced in a study of blood T cell repertoires in COVID-19. Here immunoSEQ multiplex PCR was the method, and the copy in TCRdb shows in-frame clones only, minus some. Of under 75,000 clones listed, around 80% are singletons. Sequenced input: peripheral blood. These receptors were obtained from a man aged 55 to 70 with acute or convalescent COVID-19.

The rearrangement uses TRBV19 and TRBJ1-2; no clear D gene. V lost 3 bases, J lost 4 bases, and 12 bases lay in between. Looked up from germline, CDR1 is LNHDA and CDR2 is SQIVND (reference sequence). The CDR3 runs 14 residues. The CDR3 nucleotides read TGTGCCAGTAGTATCTCTACCGGGGTCTATGGCTACACCTTC. It yields the protein CASSISTGVYGYTF.

This chain joins TRBV5-1 and TRBJ1-4; TRBD1 matches at 7 bases. V was pared by 4 bases and J by 8 bases, with 11 bases of the junction left unmatched. The CDR3 is made up of 15 amino acids. Germline lookup yields CDR1 SGHRS and CDR2 YFSETQ. The CDR3 reads CASSRADRAYEKLFF. Written as DNA, the CDR3 is TGCGCCAGCAGCCGGGCCGACAGGGCTTACGAAAAACTGTTTTTT. Drawing the rest from reference TRBV5-1 and TRBJ1-4, the complete variable domain is KAGVTQTPRYLIKTRGQQVTLSCSPISGHRSVSWYQQTPGQGLQFLFEYFSETQRNKGNFPGRFSGRQFSNSRSEMNVSTLELGDSALYLCASSRADRAYEKLFFGSGTQLSVL.

The chain carries TRBV5-1 and TRBJ1-3; possible D gene TRBD1, 5 bases. Germline assignment: CDR1 SGHRS and CDR2 YFSETQ. Trimming cost V 4 bases and J 1 base, with 18 bases left between them. This CDR3 comprises 17 residues. CDR3 sequence (DNA): TGCGCCAGCAGCCTCCTGGGGCGGGAGTGGTCTGGAAACACCATATATTTT. It is translated as CASSLLGREWSGNTIYF.

This clone was detected a few times. This chain links TRBV3-1 (or the pseudogene TRBV3-2) with TRBJ2-2, with 10 bases aligning to TRBD2. Germline assignment: CDR1 LGHDT and CDR2 YNNKEL (reference sequence). CDR3 length equals 18 residues. V lost 4 bases and J lost 0; bases outside the gene matches: 8. DNA for the CDR3: TGTGCCAGCAGCCGCGGTAGCGGGGGGAGGACGAACACCGGGGAGCTGTTTTTT. It specifies CASSRGSGGRTNTGELFF.

The J gene is TRBJ2-1, the V gene TRBV4-1; 8 bases match TRBD2. The J segment lost 9 bases and the V segment lost 4 bases, leaving 5 bases of the junction unmatched. Per the germline V gene, CDR1 is MGHRA and CDR2 is YSYEKL. This CDR3 region has 13 residues. CDR3 in DNA: TGCGCCAGCAGCCCGTTCAGCGGGGGTGAGCAGTTCTTC. Translating it yields CASSPFSGGEQFF.

The rearrangement uses TRBV9 and TRBJ2-7; no firm D call. CDR1 SGDLS and CDR2 YYNGEE come from the germline V gene. V lost 0 bases, J lost 3 bases, and 10 bases lay in between. The CDR3 runs 14 residues. CDR3 sequence: CASSVGHESYEQYF. The CDR3 bases are TGTGCCAGCAGCGTAGGACATGAAAGCTACGAGCAGTACTTC.

CDR3 protein: CASSLGGATEAFF. As DNA, the CDR3 is TGTGCCAGCAGCCTAGGGGGGGCTACTGAAGCTTTCTTT. This chain joins TRBV12-3 or TRBV12-4 and TRBJ1-1; a weak D match, TRBD1 (6 bases). The CDR3 is 13 residues long. V gave up 6 bases and J gave up 5 bases, with 13 bases separating them.

This chain links TRBV27 with TRBJ2-5; 11 positions match TRBD1. Germline lookup yields CDR1 MNHEY and CDR2 SMNVEV (reference sequence). The CDR3 spans 19 residues. With V trimmed by 5 bases and J by 0 bases, 14 bases remained unmatched. The CDR3 here is CASSPGTGGLIRYQETQYF. CDR3 in DNA: TGTGCCAGCAGTCCCGGGACAGGGGGTCTTATACGCTACCAAGAGACCCAGTACTTC.